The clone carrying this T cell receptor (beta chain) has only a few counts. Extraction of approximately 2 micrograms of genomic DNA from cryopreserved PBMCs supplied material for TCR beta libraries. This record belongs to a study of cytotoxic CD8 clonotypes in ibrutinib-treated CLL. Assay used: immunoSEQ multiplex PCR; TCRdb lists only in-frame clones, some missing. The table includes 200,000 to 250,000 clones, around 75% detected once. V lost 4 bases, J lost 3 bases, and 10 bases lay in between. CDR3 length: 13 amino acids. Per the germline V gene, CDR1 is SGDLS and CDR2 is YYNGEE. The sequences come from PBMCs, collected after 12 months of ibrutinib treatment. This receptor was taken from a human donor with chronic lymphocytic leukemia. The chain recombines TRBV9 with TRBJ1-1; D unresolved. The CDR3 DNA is TGTGCCAGCAGCCTTCATGGATACACTGAAGCTTTCTTT. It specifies CASSLHGYTEAFF.